This T cell receptor beta chain was retrieved from a study of OX40 agonist ivuxolimab in advanced cancers. For the study at large: Averaging 60 years in age, with a range of about 23 to 79, the cohort was about 86% male.

Libraries were prepared by immunoSEQ multiplex PCR; TCRdb keeps only in-frame clonotypes and omits some of them. The sample lists around 68,000 clones; approximately 87% were seen once. With 6 bases clipped from V and 7 bases from J, the junction kept 9 bases outside the gene matches. Germline CDR1 SEHNR, CDR2 FQNEAQ (reference sequence). The CDR3 loop spans 15 amino acids. The genes are TRBV7-9 and TRBJ1-6, with 7 positions matching TRBD1. The clonotype comes from an adult with an advanced solid tumor such as melanoma, head and neck, liver or kidney cancer. This specimen consisted of CD4+ or CD8+ T cells sorted from blood, obtained in a trial of the OX40 agonist ivuxolimab. DNA for the CDR3: TGTGCCAGCAGTCAGACGACAGGGACAAATTCACCCCTCCACTTT. Translated, it gives CASSQTTGTNSPLHF.